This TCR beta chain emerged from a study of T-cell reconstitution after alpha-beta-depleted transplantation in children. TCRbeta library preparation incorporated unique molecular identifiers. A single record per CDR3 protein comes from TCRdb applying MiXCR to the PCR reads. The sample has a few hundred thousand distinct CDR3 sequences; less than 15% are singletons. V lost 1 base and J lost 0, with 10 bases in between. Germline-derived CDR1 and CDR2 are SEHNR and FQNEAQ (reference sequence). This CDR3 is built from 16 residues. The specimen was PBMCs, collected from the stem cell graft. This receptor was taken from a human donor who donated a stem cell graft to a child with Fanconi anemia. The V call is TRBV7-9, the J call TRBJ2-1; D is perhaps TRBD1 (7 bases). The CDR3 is CASSLGQGGSYNEQFF. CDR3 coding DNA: TGTGCCAGCAGCTTAGGACAGGGAGGCTCCTACAATGAGCAGTTCTTC.